Below, one TCR beta chain is given with its context. Its antigen is as yet unknown. These data are taken from a study of cytomegalovirus exposure and HLA in healthy donors. Findings and caveats of the study: Within the data, a cluster of highly shared sequence variants was likely a sequencing artifact. The only immune exposure information that was available was CMV serostatus. In an earlier analysis, in roughly 580 donors, most V segments appeared productive either ~87% or ~30% of the time.

Per germline, CDR1 SGHNT and CDR2 YENEEA. This CDR3 has 12 amino acids. The ends were cut back, 5 bases at V and 8 bases at J, with 12 bases in the middle. Vbeta (60) and Jbeta (13) primers were used in the PCR. Generated by immunoSEQ multiplex PCR, the TCRdb table keeps only in-frame clones and is missing some. This table holds 100,000 to 150,000 clones, over 60% found once. The clonotype comes from a female donor in good health and CMV-seronegative. This chain joins TRBV11-3 and TRBJ1-1; D unresolved. The material sequenced was PBMCs. As DNA, the CDR3 is TGTGCCAGCAGCGGCGAGAACAGAGAAGCTTTCTTT. It codes for CASSGENREAFF.